Below, 23 T cell receptor beta chains from the same sample are listed, as sequenced in a study of post-analysis software for immune sequencing data. Unique molecular identifiers had been added to the TCR beta cDNA libraries. MiXCR was run by TCRdb on the PCR reads, yielding one entry per CDR3 protein. The table records roughly 570,000 distinct CDR3 sequences, around a third of them present only once. Regarding the study as a whole: The study found TRBV5-6, TRBV5-1 and TRBV20-1 among about five TRBV segments more frequent in patients than controls.

No antigens are known for them. Material: blood. The receptors were gathered from a girl between 2 and 17 years old with multiple sclerosis.

V is TRBV10-1 and J is TRBJ2-7; D may be TRBD2 (6 bases). The V end was cut by 0 bases, the J end by 7 bases, with 10 bases between. The CDR3 is made up of 13 amino acids. Germline-derived CDR1 and CDR2 are WNHNN and SYGVQD (reference sequence). CDR3 in amino acids: CASSESISGEQYF. CDR3 nucleotides: TGCGCCAGCAGTGAGTCGATAAGCGGGGAGCAGTACTTC.

The chain is built from TRBV20-1 and TRBJ1-5; D not certain. The CDR3 totals 12 residues. The germline gives CDR1 DFQATT, CDR2 SNEGSKA (reference sequence). V was trimmed by 3 bases and J by 5 bases, leaving 8 bases between them. The CDR3 bases are TGCAGTGCTAGTGACGGGGATCAGCCCCAGCATTTT. Protein sequence: CSASDGDQPQHF.

The sample holds a few counts of this clonotype. The chain uses TRBV15 and TRBJ2-4, with D possibly matching TRBD2 (5 bases). The J call may be faulty, since TRBJ2-7 better matches the DNA end. This CDR3 has 16 residues. Germline V CDR1 and CDR2: LNHNV, YYDKDF (reference sequence). CDR3: CATSRDIGRVEGEQYF. The DNA of the CDR3 is TGTGCCACCAGCAGAGATATCGGGCGGGTTGAAGGCGAGCAGTACTTC.

This chain uses TRBV5-1 with TRBJ2-5; 11 nucleotides line up with TRBD2. Germline V gives CDR1 SGHRS, CDR2 YFSETQ. CDR3 length equals 15 residues. With 5 bases clipped from V and 1 base from J, the junction kept 4 bases outside the gene matches. The CDR3 region is CASRPGTSGQETQYF. Written as DNA, the CDR3 is TGCGCCAGCAGGCCCGGGACTAGCGGCCAAGAGACCCAGTACTTC.

This clonotype has more than one count but fewer than ten. V gene TRBV14 combines with J gene TRBJ2-6; 7 nucleotides align to TRBD1. Germline assignment: CDR1 SGHDN and CDR2 FVKESK. With 4 bases clipped from V and 4 bases from J, the junction kept 10 bases outside the gene matches. This CDR3 is built from 17 residues. CDR3 residues: CASSLLEGAWGANVLTF. DNA of the CDR3: TGTGCCAGCAGCCTACTAGAGGGGGCTTGGGGGGCCAACGTCCTGACTTTC.

This clonotype was seen a handful of times. The chain has TRBV29-1 and TRBJ2-4; D is ambiguous. CDR3 size: 11 residues. CDR1 SQVTM and CDR2 ANQGSEA come from the germline V gene. V was clipped by 7 bases and J by 13 bases, with 17 bases between them. In DNA, the CDR3 is TGCAGCGCCAGCCGTCAGGCTGAGCAGTACTTC. Protein sequence: CSASRQAEQYF.

J is TRBJ2-1 and V is TRBV24-1, with unresolved D. The CDR3 spans 14 residues. CDR1 is KGHDR and CDR2 is SFDVKD in the germline V gene. Between the trimmed V and J ends, which lost 0 bases and 5 bases, there was a span of 7 bases. The DNA for the CDR3 is TGTGCCACCAGTGATTTGCCGGATCACAATGAGCAGTTCTTC. Protein product: CATSDLPDHNEQFF.

This clonotype was counted ten times or more. V and J are TRBV29-1 and TRBJ1-2; the D gene is possibly TRBD1 (6 bases). The CDR3 has 15 amino acids. Trimming removed 1 base at V and 3 bases at J, with 15 bases between. Germline V gene sequence: CDR1 SQVTM, CDR2 ANQGSEA. CDR3 DNA sequence: TGCAGCGTTGAAGGAACAGGGTGGGCGGACTATGGCTACACCTTC. Translated, it gives CSVEGTGWADYGYTF.

The chain couples TRBV6-1 to TRBJ2-3, with unresolved D. The CDR3 has 15 amino acids. Per the germline V gene, CDR1 is MNHNS and CDR2 is SASEGT. Trimming stripped 0 bases from V and 0 bases from J, with 7 bases between. As DNA, the CDR3 is TGTGCCAGCAGTGAAGCGTACCATAGCACAGATACGCAGTATTTT. Amino acid sequence: CASSEAYHSTDTQYF.

The chain joins TRBV7-9 to TRBJ1-2; D not certain. The CDR3 covers 13 residues. Germline CDR1 is SEHNR and CDR2 is FQNEAQ (reference sequence). V was clipped by 4 bases and J by 10 bases, with 16 bases between them. CDR3 residues: CASSWDSPSDYTF. In nucleotides, the CDR3 is TGTGCCAGCAGCTGGGATTCCCCCAGTGACTACACCTTC.

Details on this clonotype: At one end the junction does not follow the germline gene, possibly because of a read error. The chain couples TRBV20-1 to TRBJ1-1; perhaps TRBD1 as D (6 bases). This CDR3 has 15 residues. Germline CDR1 and CDR2: DFQATT and SNEGSKA (reference sequence). The CDR3 sequence: CSARFPAGTNTVAFF. The CDR3 DNA reads as TGCAGTGCTAGATTTCCCGCCGGGACAAACACTGTAGCTTTCTTT.

At least ten counts were recorded for this clonotype. This rearrangement joins TRBV7-2 to TRBJ2-7; 8 bases fit TRBD2. The trim removed 0 bases at V and 4 bases at J, leaving 11 bases unmatched. The germline CDR1 and CDR2 sequences are SGHTA and FQGNSA. The CDR3 loop spans 17 amino acids. DNA for the CDR3: TGTGCCAGCAGCTTAGCCCCTAGCGGGTATCATACTTACGAGCAGTACTTC. Its translation: CASSLAPSGYHTYEQYF.

The V and J genes are TRBV5-1 and TRBJ2-3; 9 bases match TRBD2. Trimming cost V 6 bases and J 2 bases; bases outside gene matches: 4. Germline assignment: CDR1 SGHRS and CDR2 YFSETQ. This CDR3 contains 14 residues. CDR3 coding DNA: TGCGCCAGCAAAGCGGGGGGCCTCACAGATACGCAGTATTTT. Protein sequence: CASKAGGLTDTQYF.

V is TRBV25-1 and J is TRBJ2-3; 8 nucleotides agree with TRBD2. This CDR3 is 17 amino acids long. Losses at the gene ends were 3 bases for V and 5 bases for J; bases not matched to a gene: 13. Germline CDR1 and CDR2: MGHDK and SYGVNS. This chain's CDR3 is CASSDSGVGLPLDTQYF. Written as DNA, the CDR3 is TGTGCCAGCAGTGATAGCGGGGTGGGACTGCCTTTAGATACGCAGTATTTT.

The chain recombines TRBV5-4 with TRBJ2-3; D gene uncertain. Trimming cost V 7 bases and J 4 bases, with 10 bases left between them. Germline lookup yields CDR1 SGHNT and CDR2 YYREEE (reference sequence). This CDR3 is built from 12 residues. The CDR3 reads CASRSTADTQYF. For the CDR3, the DNA is TGTGCCAGCCGATCGACCGCAGATACGCAGTATTTT.

Turning to this clonotype: One end of the junction varies from germline; a read error may be responsible. The chain is built from TRBV27 and TRBJ2-7, with 7 positions matching TRBD1. The germline CDR1 and CDR2 sequences are MNHEY and SMNVEV (reference sequence). The CDR3 sequence is 15 residues long. The CDR3, as DNA: TGTGCCGGCAGTTTATGGGCAGGGGGACCCTACGAGCAGTACTTC. This gives the protein CAGSLWAGGPYEQYF.

The chain uses TRBV7-9 and TRBJ2-2; D perhaps matches TRBD1 (5 bases). Trimming removed 1 base at V and 5 bases at J, with 17 bases between. Germline loops: CDR1 SEHNR, CDR2 FQNEAQ (reference sequence). The CDR3 has 17 residues. For the CDR3, the DNA is TGTGCCAGCAGCTTAGATCCCCCCCAGGGAAGGACCGGGGAGCTGTTTTTT. Translation: CASSLDPPQGRTGELFF.

CDR3 in DNA: TGCAGTGCTAGACCCTGGGATAGCAATCAGCCCCAGCATTTT. Translating gives CSARPWDSNQPQHF. V usage is TRBV20-1 and J usage is TRBJ1-5; D gene unclear. Germline values: CDR1 DFQATT, CDR2 SNEGSKA (reference sequence). V was clipped by 2 bases and J by 0 bases, with 8 bases between them. CDR3 length equals 14 residues.

The rearrangement links TRBV25-1 to TRBJ1-2, with 12 bases identical to TRBD1. V was clipped by 1 base and J by 6 bases; unmatched bases: 3. The length of the CDR3 is 15 residues. Germline V gives CDR1 MGHDK, CDR2 SYGVNS. CDR3: CASSEWGQGADGYTF. The CDR3 DNA reads TGTGCCAGCAGTGAATGGGGACAGGGGGCTGATGGCTACACCTTC.

This clonotype was observed a few times. V is TRBV29-1 and J is TRBJ1-1; weak D call: TRBD1 (5 bases). The CDR3 consists of 13 residues. Trimming took off 5 bases at V and 3 bases at J, with 13 bases between the two ends. Germline V CDR1 and CDR2: SQVTM, ANQGSEA. CDR3 sequence reads: CSVRDRGDTEAFF. The CDR3 nucleotides read TGCAGCGTTCGTGACAGAGGCGACACTGAAGCTTTCTTT. The full variable domain, completed using reference TRBV29-1 and TRBJ1-1, is SAVISQKPSRDICQRGTSLTIQCQVDSQVTMMFWYRQQPGQSLTLIATANQGSEATYESGFVIDKFPISRPNLTFSTLTVSNMSPEDSSIYLCSVRDRGDTEAFFGQGTRLTVV.

The chain recombines TRBV7-9 with TRBJ1-1; D is possibly TRBD1 (6 bases). The CDR3 sequence is 14 residues long. CDR1 and CDR2 (germline): SEHNR, FQNEAQ (reference sequence). Trimming took off 5 bases at V and 0 bases at J, with 10 bases between the two ends. CDR3: CASSIQGLNTEAFF. In DNA form, the CDR3 reads TGTGCCAGCAGCATACAGGGCTTGAACACTGAAGCTTTCTTT.

This clonotype was counted only a few times. The chain joins TRBV5-1 to TRBJ1-5; D possibly corresponds to TRBD1 (5 bases). CDR1 and CDR2 from the germline V gene are SGHRS and YFSETQ. The CDR3 extends over 14 amino acids. Between the trimmed V and J ends, which lost 0 bases and 8 bases, there was a span of 12 bases. The CDR3 region has the DNA TGCGCCAGCAGCTTGGGGGCAGGGAGAGAGCCCCAGCATTTT. Its protein is CASSLGAGREPQHF.

This clonotype was recorded at least ten times. The chain is built from TRBV12-3 or TRBV12-4 and TRBJ2-1; TRBD2 aligns across 10 bases. V lost 2 bases, J lost 0 bases, and 16 bases stayed unmatched. This CDR3 has 21 residues. For the CDR3, the DNA is TGTGCCAGCAGTTTATGGAAGCGGGGGGGCCTAATACAAAGCTCCTACAATGAGCAGTTCTTC. Translated, it gives CASSLWKRGGLIQSSYNEQFF.